Sequencing of this TCR beta chain was carried out in a study of cytomegalovirus exposure and HLA in healthy donors. CDR3 length: 15 amino acids. V lost 3 bases and J 4 bases, leaving 14 bases between the germline ends. The germline V gene encodes CDR1 ENHRY and CDR2 SYGVKD. PCR involved 60 Vbeta and 13 Jbeta primers. TCRdb's table, derived via immunoSEQ multiplex PCR, lists solely in-frame clones and lacks some. Its table lists 90,000 to 130,000 clones. Sample: PBMCs. The source of this sequence is a man aged 35-49 years in good health and CMV-seropositive. V and J are TRBV10-3 and TRBJ2-3; weak D call: TRBD1 (5 bases). CDR3 sequence reads: CAISESDTGADTQYF. The DNA of the CDR3 is TGTGCCATCAGTGAATCGGACACGGGCGCAGATACGCAGTATTTT.